The table lists the clone carrying this T cell receptor beta chain with many counts. The target antigen is unknown. This sample's time point: patch test 2, 6 weeks after DPC sensitization. Treatment reported: therapeutic diphenylcyclopropenone sensitization with weekly scalp DPC. These data belong to a study of human T cells and chemical hapten exposure. Regarding the study as a whole: In comparison with controls, expanded TCRs gave rise to a significantly larger number of large CDR3 similarity clusters.

TCRdb itself ran the RACE reads through MiXCR, one entry per CDR3 protein. The table has tens of thousands of distinct CDR3 sequences, approximately 7% seen once. The CDR3 extends over 16 amino acids. CDR1 MNHEY and CDR2 SMNVEV come from the germline V gene (reference sequence). The V end lost 4 bases, the J end lost 1 base, and 14 bases lay between the germline ends. The sequences come from whole blood, collected in connection with sensitization to the hapten diphenylcyclopropenone (DPC). The sequence derives from a woman in her thirties with alopecia areata. Some clones in this sample may be carry-over from other donors' samples. The rearrangement uses TRBV27 and TRBJ2-4; D is ambiguous. The CDR3 sequence: CASSSTLSLAKNIQYF. The DNA of the CDR3 is TGTGCCAGCAGTTCGACATTGTCTCTGGCCAAAAACATTCAGTACTTC.